Reported below is one TCR beta chain. Profiled with immunoSEQ multiplex PCR; TCRdb holds only in-frame clones, not every one. The sample yields some 17,000 clones, around 65% seen once. After removal of 6 bases from V and 1 base from J, the junction contained 8 bases not matched to a gene. This CDR3 is 15 amino acids long. In germline, CDR1 is LNHNV, CDR2 YYDKDF (reference sequence). These data come from a study of sequential checkpoint blockade in melanoma. The wider study: Randomization was 1:1 between first-line nivolumab→ipilimumab and ipilimumab→nivolumab. After both sequences, patients received maintenance nivolumab.

Treatment: randomized to nivolumab then ipilimumab (arm A) or the reverse (arm B). Sorted cells were live CD3+CD8+, lacking CD19 and CD56, from PBMCs. The sequencing used CD8+ T cells sorted from blood (inferred from file names), collected from a patient given nivolumab and ipilimumab in sequence. The rearrangement joins TRBV15 to TRBJ1-2; TRBD1 matches 7 bases. The sequence came from a human donor with melanoma. Written as DNA, the CDR3 is TGTGCCACCAGGGCTGGTCAGGGGGGTAACTATGGCTACACCTTC. Protein sequence: CATRAGQGGNYGYTF.